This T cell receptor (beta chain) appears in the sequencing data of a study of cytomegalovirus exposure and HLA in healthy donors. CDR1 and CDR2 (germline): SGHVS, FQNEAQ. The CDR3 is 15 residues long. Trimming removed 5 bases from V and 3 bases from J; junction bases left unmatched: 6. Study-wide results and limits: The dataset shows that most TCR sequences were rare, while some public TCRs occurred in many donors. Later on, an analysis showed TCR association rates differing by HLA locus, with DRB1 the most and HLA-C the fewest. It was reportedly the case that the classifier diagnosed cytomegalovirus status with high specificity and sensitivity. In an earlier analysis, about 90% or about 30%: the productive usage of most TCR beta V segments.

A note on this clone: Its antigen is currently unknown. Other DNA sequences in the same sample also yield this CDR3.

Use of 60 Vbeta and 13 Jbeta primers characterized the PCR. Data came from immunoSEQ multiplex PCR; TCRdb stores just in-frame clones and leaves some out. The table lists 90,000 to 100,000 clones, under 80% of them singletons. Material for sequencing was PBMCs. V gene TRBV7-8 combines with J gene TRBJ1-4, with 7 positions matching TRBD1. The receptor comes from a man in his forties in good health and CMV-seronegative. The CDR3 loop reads CASSPRQGPNEKLFF. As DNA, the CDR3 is TGTGCCAGCAGCCCCCGACAGGGACCTAATGAAAAACTGTTTTTT.